Presented here are 13 T cell receptor beta chains from one specimen sequenced in a study of blood T cells in healthy people across ages. Using a J-beta primer mix together with a sample-barcoded 5' primer, a second PCR was run for roughly 6 to 12 cycles. TCRdb redid the calling of the 5' RACE reads with MiXCR, one entry per CDR3 protein. The table lists 270,000 or so distinct CDR3 sequences, roughly a quarter of them singletons, with around 30% in the top ten. Material: blood. The receptors stem from a woman in her 70s in good health.

The chain is built from TRBV29-1 and TRBJ1-2; maybe TRBD1 (6 bases). CDR1 is SQVTM, CDR2 ANQGSEA, per germline. CDR3 size: 11 residues. Trimming pared 7 bases from V and 5 bases from J, leaving 11 bases between. The CDR3 nucleotides read TGCAGCGCAAATACAGGGTATGGCTACACCTTC. It codes for CSANTGYGYTF.

This clonotype was observed a few times. The chain has TRBV27 and TRBJ2-5, with 7 bases lining up with TRBD1. CDR1 MNHEY and CDR2 SMNVEV come from the germline V gene (reference sequence). Unmatched junction bases numbered 8, after V lost 2 bases and J lost 5 bases. The CDR3 runs to 15 residues. This CDR3 reads CASSLDTGVGETQYF. Here the CDR3 DNA reads TGTGCCAGCAGTTTAGATACAGGGGTGGGGGAGACCCAGTACTTC.

This clonotype was detected a few times. Sequence at one end of the junction differs from germline and may be a read error. The chain is built from TRBV28 and TRBJ1-1; D ambiguous. CDR1 and CDR2 from the germline V gene are MDHEN and SYDVKM. The CDR3 spans 13 residues. The CDR3 protein is CASIRRMNTGAFF. The CDR3 DNA reads TGTGCCAGCATCAGACGGATGAACACTGGAGCTTTCTTT.

This clonotype was observed a handful of times. V usage is TRBV2 and J usage is TRBJ1-1, with D perhaps TRBD1 (5 bases). Germline lookup yields CDR1 SNHLY and CDR2 FYNNEI. The length of the CDR3 is 15 residues. Trimming took 6 bases from V and 6 from J, leaving 20 bases between them. The CDR3 DNA reads TGTGCCAGCAGCCCAAGCGGGGGGGTTTACGCTGAAGCTTTCTTT. Translation gives CASSPSGGVYAEAFF.

This clonotype was detected ten times or more. This sequence joins TRBV2 and TRBJ1-2; no firm D call. This CDR3 spans 12 amino acids. V was pared by 3 bases and J by 5 bases, with 7 bases between. The germline V gene has CDR1 SNHLY and CDR2 FYNNEI. The CDR3 DNA sequence: TGTGCCAGCAGTGATACCAGTTATGGCTACACCTTC. This gives the protein CASSDTSYGYTF.

There are a few counts of this clonotype. This chain connects TRBV27 to TRBJ2-4; the match to TRBD1 covers 7 bases. CDR1 is MNHEY and CDR2 is SMNVEV in the germline V gene (reference sequence). This CDR3 spans 15 amino acids. Germline trimming cut 8 bases from V and 3 bases from J; bases unmatched to any gene: 10. The CDR3 sequence: CASSKSRQGKNIQYF. DNA of the CDR3: TGTGCCAGCTCCAAGAGTCGACAGGGCAAAAACATTCAGTACTTC.

The rearrangement joins TRBV28 to TRBJ1-5; TRBD1 aligns across 7 bases. The CDR3 has 13 amino acids. V shed 7 bases and J 7 bases; nucleotides not matched to a gene: 7. Looked up from germline, CDR1 is MDHEN and CDR2 is SYDVKM. CDR3 DNA: TGTGCCAGCACCGGGACAGATTTACAGCCCCAGCATTTT. Translated, it gives CASTGTDLQPQHF.

The chain is built from TRBV5-5 and TRBJ2-1, with 10 nucleotides matching TRBD2. V lost 0 bases, J lost 0 bases, and 9 bases stayed unmatched. This CDR3 contains 19 residues. Germline V CDR1 and CDR2: SGHKS, YYEKEE (reference sequence). The CDR3 loop is CASSLDGTSVRSSYNEQFF. CDR3 DNA sequence: TGTGCCAGCAGCTTGGATGGGACTAGCGTTAGAAGCTCCTACAATGAGCAGTTCTTC.

This chain joins TRBV12-3 or TRBV12-4 and TRBJ1-1; D gene ambiguous. The CDR3 extends over 11 amino acids. V was shortened by 6 bases and J by 8 bases, with 10 bases between the two germline ends. CDR3 in amino acids: CASSMREEAFF. The DNA for the CDR3 is TGTGCCAGCAGCATGAGGGAAGAAGCTTTCTTT.

The chain is built from TRBV27 and TRBJ1-2; TRBD1 aligns across 11 bases. CDR3 length equals 15 residues. Trimming at V came to 5 bases and at J to 7 bases, leaving 9 bases not matched to a gene. Per the germline V gene, CDR1 is MNHEY and CDR2 is SMNVEV (reference sequence). DNA for the CDR3: TGTGCCAGCAGTCGAGGACAGGGGGCAATAGGTGGCTACACCTTC. Its protein is CASSRGQGAIGGYTF.

This chain connects TRBV5-5 to TRBJ1-1, with a possible D match to TRBD1 (5 bases). From germline, CDR1 is SGHKS and CDR2 YYEKEE (reference sequence). V lost 2 bases to trimming and J lost 0 bases, with 14 bases between them. The CDR3 runs to 16 residues. The CDR3 loop is CASSFTPGPVNTEAFF. The CDR3 nucleotides read TGTGCCAGCAGCTTTACACCGGGACCGGTGAACACTGAAGCTTTCTTT.

This clonotype was observed a few times. The chain employs TRBV10-1 and TRBJ1-6; weak D call: TRBD1 (5 bases). This CDR3 has 13 amino acids. CDR1 and CDR2 from the germline V gene are WNHNN and SYGVQD (reference sequence). Trimming removed 6 bases at V and 13 bases at J, with 16 bases between. The CDR3 protein is CASSDGRTTPLHF. CDR3 in DNA: TGCGCCAGCAGCGATGGACGGACAACGCCCCTCCACTTT.

The rearrangement uses TRBV9 and TRBJ1-2, with a weak D call TRBD1 (5 bases). The CDR3 has 14 residues. CDR1 SGDLS and CDR2 YYNGEE come from the germline V gene. Trimming took 0 bases from V and 3 from J, leaving 9 bases between them. The CDR3 DNA sequence: TGTGCCAGCAGCGTAGCTGGCAGGGACTATGGCTACACCTTC. It encodes CASSVAGRDYGYTF.